Presented here are 4 T cell receptor beta chains from one specimen sequenced in a study of cytomegalovirus exposure and HLA in healthy donors. Produced via immunoSEQ multiplex PCR; TCRdb's table is partial and in-frame only. The table has approximately 120,000 clones, 85% to 90% seen once. Sequencing was performed on PBMCs. These TCRs come from a woman between 18 and 29 years old in good health and CMV-seronegative.

The chain uses TRBV7-2 and TRBJ2-2; D not certain. Germline V gene sequence: CDR1 SGHTA, CDR2 FQGNSA. Trimming removed 0 bases at V and 5 bases at J, with 16 bases between. The CDR3 covers 17 residues. CDR3 residues: CASSLAPLVLRTGELFF. CDR3 bases: TGTGCCAGCAGCTTAGCGCCATTGGTTCTTAGAACCGGGGAGCTGTTTTTT.

The CDR3 is CSVAANYGYTF. CDR3 bases: TGCAGCGTTGCCGCTAACTATGGCTACACCTTC. The V gene is TRBV29-1, the J gene TRBJ1-2; D is undetermined. CDR1 is SQVTM, CDR2 ANQGSEA, per germline. CDR3 length: 11 residues. V lost 4 bases and J 0 bases, leaving 3 bases between the germline ends.

The chain employs TRBV29-1 and TRBJ2-2, with no clear D. Germline CDR1 reads SQVTM; CDR2 reads ANQGSEA. The CDR3 is 12 residues long. V lost 6 bases to trimming and J lost 4 bases, with 9 bases between them. The DNA of the CDR3 is TGCAGCGTCCTGCGCCGCACCGGGGAGCTGTTTTTT. Its protein product is CSVLRRTGELFF.

This chain links TRBV6-5 with TRBJ2-2, with 12 bases fitting TRBD2. V lost 6 bases, J lost 4 bases, and 3 bases stayed unmatched. The germline gives CDR1 MNHEY, CDR2 SVGAGI. The CDR3 runs to 15 residues. In DNA form, the CDR3 reads TGTGCCAGCAGACCTAGCGGGGGGGCCACCGGGGAGCTGTTTTTT. Translated, it gives CASRPSGGATGELFF.